Listed here is a single T cell receptor (beta chain). The data belong to a study of T cell responses to AZD1222 COVID-19 vaccine. TCRdb's copy holds only in-frame clones and misses some; the assay was immunoSEQ multiplex PCR. The sample lists about 89,000 clones; around 90% were seen once. Trimming cost V 2 bases and J 3 bases; bases outside gene matches: 7. Germline-derived CDR1 and CDR2 are MNHEY and SVGAGI. The CDR3 has 16 amino acids. The chain carries TRBV6-5 and TRBJ2-7; 10 bases agree with TRBD1. This clonotype was sampled from an adult who received the AZD1222 COVID-19 vaccine. Sequencing was performed on peripheral blood, taken 28 days after the second AZD1222 dose. The CDR3 nucleotides read TGTGCCAGCAGTTACCAATTCCGGACAGGGGGCTACGAGCAGTACTTC. Its protein product is CASSYQFRTGGYEQYF.